This T cell receptor beta chain was captured in a study of beta chain features in type 1 diabetes. General study findings and limits: Small HLA sub-analyses could not settle whether HLA shapes TCRB rearrangement. Patients with Type 1 diabetes showed moderately but significantly shorter TCRB CDR3s in all four CD4+ subsets.

Markers CD45RO/CCR7/CD25/CD127/CD95/CD27 served to sort CD4+ naive, central memory, regulatory and stem cell-like memory cells. Germline lookup yields CDR1 SNHLY and CDR2 FYNNEI. With 4 bases removed from V and 2 bases from J, the gap between germline ends came to 25 bases. The CDR3 spans 19 residues. The sample holds a few counts of this clone. The antigen is not known. Expressed TCRB transcripts were sequenced after all isolated RNA was converted to cDNA. The table came from immunoSEQ multiplex PCR; TCRdb's copy has only in-frame clones and leaves some out. The sample yields roughly 150,000 clones, 7.5% to 9.5% seen once.

Specimen: central memory CD4+ T cells from blood. This receptor was obtained from a woman aged 18-29 years in good health. The rearrangement links TRBV2 to TRBJ2-3; the D gene is possibly TRBD2 (5 bases). The CDR3: CASSVVRLRGIFSTDTQYF. The CDR3 coding sequence is TGTGCCAGCAGTGTTGTTAGGCTACGAGGGATATTCTCCACAGATACGCAGTATTTT. The complete variable domain, with remaining parts taken from reference TRBV2 and TRBJ2-3, reads EPEVTQTPSHQVTQMGQEVILRCVPISNHLYFYWYRQILGQKVEFLVSFYNNEISEKSEIFDDQFSVERPDGSNFTLKIRSTKLEDSAMYFCASSVVRLRGIFSTDTQYFGPGTRLTVL.